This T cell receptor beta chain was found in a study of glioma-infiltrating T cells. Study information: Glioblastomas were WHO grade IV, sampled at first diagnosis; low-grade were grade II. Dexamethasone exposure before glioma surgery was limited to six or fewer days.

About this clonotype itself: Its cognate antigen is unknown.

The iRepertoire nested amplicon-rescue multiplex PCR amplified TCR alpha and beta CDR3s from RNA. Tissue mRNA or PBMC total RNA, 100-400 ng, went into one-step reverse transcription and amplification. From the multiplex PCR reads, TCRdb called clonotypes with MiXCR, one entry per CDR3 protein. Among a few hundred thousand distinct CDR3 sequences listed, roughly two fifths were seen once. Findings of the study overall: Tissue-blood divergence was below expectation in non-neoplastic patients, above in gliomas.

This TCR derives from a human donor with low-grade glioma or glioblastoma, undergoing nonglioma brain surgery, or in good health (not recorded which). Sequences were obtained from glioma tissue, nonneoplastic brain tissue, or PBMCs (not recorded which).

The CDR3 loop reads CASSQVAGAGSYEQYF. The CDR3 nucleotides are TGCGCCAGCAGCCAGGTAGCGGGAGCAGGATCCTACGAGCAGTACTTC. The chain has TRBV4-1 and TRBJ2-7; 9 nucleotides align to TRBD2. Germline V gene lookup returns CDR1 MGHRA and CDR2 YSYEKL. J gave up 1 base and V 3 bases, and 7 bases lay outside the gene matches. The CDR3 runs to 16 residues.